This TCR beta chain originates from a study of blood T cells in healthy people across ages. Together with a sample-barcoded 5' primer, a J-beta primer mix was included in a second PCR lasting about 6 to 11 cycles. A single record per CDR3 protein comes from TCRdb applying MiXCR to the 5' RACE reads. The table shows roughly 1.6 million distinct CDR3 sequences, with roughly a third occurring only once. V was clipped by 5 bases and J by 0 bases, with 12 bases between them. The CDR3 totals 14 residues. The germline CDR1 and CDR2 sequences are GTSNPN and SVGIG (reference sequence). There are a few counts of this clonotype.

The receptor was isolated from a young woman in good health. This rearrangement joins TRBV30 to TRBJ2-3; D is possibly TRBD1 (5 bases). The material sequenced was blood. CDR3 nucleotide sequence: TGTGCCTGGTCCAGGGCAGATAGCACAGATACGCAGTATTTT. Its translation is CAWSRADSTDTQYF. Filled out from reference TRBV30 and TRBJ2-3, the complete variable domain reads SQTIHQWPATLVQPVGSPLSLECTVEGTSNPNLYWYRQAAGRGLQLLFYSVGIGQISSEVPQNLSASRPQDRQFILSSKKLLLSDSGFYLCAWSRADSTDTQYFGPGTRLTVL.